This TCR beta chain was sequenced for a study of spatial heterogeneity in lung cancer. In this sample, this clonotype is medium-sized. Its antigen is as yet unknown. The CDR3 has 11 amino acids. Trimming removed 8 bases at V and 7 bases at J, with 11 bases between. CDR1 SQVTM and CDR2 ANQGSEA come from the germline V gene. TCRdb passed the 5' RACE reads through MiXCR, listing each CDR3 protein once. The sample shows about 16,000 distinct CDR3 sequences, 6.3% of them seen only once. Noted time point: blood at routine non-recurrence follow-up after resection. Study-level points and caveats: Resection blood, more than follow-up blood, showed ubiquitous expanded tumor TCRs.

The sample consisted of PBMCs, taken at follow-up. This chain joins TRBV29-1 and TRBJ2-2; D may be TRBD2 (6 bases). The clonotype originates from a male donor with early-stage non-small cell lung cancer. The CDR3 region is CSFGRDGELFF. For the CDR3, the DNA is TGCAGCTTTGGGCGGGACGGGGAGCTGTTTTTT.